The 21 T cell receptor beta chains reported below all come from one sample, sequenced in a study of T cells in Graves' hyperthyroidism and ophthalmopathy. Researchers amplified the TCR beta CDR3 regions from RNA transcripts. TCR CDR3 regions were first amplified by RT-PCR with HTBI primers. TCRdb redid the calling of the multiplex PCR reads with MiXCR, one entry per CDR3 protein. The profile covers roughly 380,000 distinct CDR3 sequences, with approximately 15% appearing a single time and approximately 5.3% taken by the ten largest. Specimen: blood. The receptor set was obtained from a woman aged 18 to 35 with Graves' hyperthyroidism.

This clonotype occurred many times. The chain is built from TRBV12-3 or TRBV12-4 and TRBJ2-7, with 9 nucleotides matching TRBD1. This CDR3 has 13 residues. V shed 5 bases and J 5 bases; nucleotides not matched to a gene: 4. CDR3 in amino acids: CASSKDRGDEQYF. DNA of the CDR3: TGTGCCAGCAGTAAAGACAGGGGGGACGAGCAGTACTTC.

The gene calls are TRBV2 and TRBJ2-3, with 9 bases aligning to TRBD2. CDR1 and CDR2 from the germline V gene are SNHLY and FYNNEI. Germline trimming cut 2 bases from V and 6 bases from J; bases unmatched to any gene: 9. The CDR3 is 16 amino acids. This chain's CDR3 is CASSESGRTRADTQYF. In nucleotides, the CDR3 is TGTGCCAGCAGTGAAAGCGGGAGGACCCGGGCTGATACGCAGTATTTT.

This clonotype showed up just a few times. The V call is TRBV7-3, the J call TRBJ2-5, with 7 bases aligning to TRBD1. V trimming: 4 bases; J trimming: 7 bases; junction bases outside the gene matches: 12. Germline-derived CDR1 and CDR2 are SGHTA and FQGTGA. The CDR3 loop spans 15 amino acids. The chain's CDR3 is CASSSSGTPGGTQYF. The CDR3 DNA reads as TGTGCCAGCAGCTCGTCCGGGACCCCAGGGGGGACCCAGTACTTC.

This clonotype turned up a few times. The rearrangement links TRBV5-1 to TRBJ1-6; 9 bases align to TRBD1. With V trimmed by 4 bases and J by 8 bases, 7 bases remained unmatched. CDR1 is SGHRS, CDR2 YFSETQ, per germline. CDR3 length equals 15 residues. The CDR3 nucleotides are TGCGCCAGCAGCCGACAGGGGGATGAGGATTCACCCCTCCACTTT. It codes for CASSRQGDEDSPLHF.

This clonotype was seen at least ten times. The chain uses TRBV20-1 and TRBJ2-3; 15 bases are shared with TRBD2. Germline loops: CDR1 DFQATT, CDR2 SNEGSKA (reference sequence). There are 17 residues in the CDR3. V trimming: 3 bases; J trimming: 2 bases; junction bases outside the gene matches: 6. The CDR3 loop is CSARAGLAGGYTDTQYF. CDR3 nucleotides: TGCAGTGCTAGGGCGGGACTAGCGGGGGGATACACAGATACGCAGTATTTT.

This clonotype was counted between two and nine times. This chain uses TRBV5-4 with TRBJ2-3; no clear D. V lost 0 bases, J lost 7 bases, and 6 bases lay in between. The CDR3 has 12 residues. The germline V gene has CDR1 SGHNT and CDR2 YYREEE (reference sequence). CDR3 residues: CASSLGVNTQYF. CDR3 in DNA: TGTGCCAGCAGCTTGGGGGTTAATACGCAGTATTTT. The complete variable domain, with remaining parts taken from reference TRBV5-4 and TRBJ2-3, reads ETGVTQSPTHLIKTRGQQVTLRCSSQSGHNTVSWYQQALGQGPQFIFQYYREEENGRGNFPPRFSGLQFPNYSSELNVNALELDDSALYLCASSLGVNTQYFGPGTRLTVL.

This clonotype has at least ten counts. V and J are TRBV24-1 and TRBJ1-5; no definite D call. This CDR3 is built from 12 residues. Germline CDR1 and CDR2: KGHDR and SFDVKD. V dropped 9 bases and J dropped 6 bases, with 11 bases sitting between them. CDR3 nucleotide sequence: TGTGCCACCCAGACGCAATCTCAGCCCCAGCATTTT. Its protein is CATQTQSQPQHF.

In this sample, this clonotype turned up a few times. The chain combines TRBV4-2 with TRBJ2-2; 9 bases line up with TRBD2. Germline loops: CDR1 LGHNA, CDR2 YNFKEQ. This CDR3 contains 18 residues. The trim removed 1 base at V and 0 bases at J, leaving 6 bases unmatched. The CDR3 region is CASSQGSLAGSNTGELFF. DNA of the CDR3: TGTGCCAGCAGCCAAGGTAGTCTAGCGGGGTCGAACACCGGGGAGCTGTTTTTT.

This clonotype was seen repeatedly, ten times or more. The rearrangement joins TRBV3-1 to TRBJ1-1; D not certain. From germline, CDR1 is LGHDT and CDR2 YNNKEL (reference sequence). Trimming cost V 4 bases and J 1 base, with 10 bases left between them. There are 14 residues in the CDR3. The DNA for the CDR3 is TGTGCCAGCAGCCGAAGGGATCAGAACACTGAAGCTTTCTTT. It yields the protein CASSRRDQNTEAFF.

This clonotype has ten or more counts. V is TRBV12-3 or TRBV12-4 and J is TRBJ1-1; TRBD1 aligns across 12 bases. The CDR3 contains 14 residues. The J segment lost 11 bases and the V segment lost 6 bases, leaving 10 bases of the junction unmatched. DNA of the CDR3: TGTGCCAGCAGCCTGGGACAGGGGGCGATTCGGGCTTTCTTT. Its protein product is CASSLGQGAIRAFF.

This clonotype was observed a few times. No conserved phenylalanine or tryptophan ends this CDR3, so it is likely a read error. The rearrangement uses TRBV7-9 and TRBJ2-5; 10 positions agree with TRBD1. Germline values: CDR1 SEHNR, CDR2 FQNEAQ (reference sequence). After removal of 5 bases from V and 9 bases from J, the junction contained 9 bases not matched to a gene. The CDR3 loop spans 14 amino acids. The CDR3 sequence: CASSPSTGGAAQYL. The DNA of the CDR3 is TGTGCCAGCAGCCCTTCGACAGGGGGCGCCGCCCAGTACCTC.

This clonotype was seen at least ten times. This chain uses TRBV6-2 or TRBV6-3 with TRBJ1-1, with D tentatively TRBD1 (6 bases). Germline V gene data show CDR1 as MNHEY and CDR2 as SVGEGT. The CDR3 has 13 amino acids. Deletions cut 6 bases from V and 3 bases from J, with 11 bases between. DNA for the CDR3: TGTGCCAGCAGGACCCGGGGGCACACTGAAGCTTTCTTT. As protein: CASRTRGHTEAFF.

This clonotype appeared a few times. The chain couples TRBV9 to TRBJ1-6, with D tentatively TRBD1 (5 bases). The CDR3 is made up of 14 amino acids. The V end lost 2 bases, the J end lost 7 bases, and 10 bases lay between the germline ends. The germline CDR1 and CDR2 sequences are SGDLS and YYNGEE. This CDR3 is CASSVREGNSPLHF. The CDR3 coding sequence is TGTGCCAGCAGCGTCAGGGAAGGGAATTCACCCCTCCACTTT.

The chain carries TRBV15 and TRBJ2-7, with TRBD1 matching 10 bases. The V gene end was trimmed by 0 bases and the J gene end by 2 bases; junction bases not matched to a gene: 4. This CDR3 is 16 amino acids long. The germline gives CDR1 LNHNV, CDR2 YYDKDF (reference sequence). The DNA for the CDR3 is TGTGCCACCAGCAGAGATAGGGGACAGGGGACCTACGAGCAGTACTTC. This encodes CATSRDRGQGTYEQYF.

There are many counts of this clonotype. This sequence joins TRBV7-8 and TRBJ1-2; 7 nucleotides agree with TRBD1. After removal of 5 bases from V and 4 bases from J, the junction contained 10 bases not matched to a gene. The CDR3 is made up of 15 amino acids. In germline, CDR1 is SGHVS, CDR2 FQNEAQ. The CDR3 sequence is CASSPQDRALYGYTF. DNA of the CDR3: TGTGCCAGCAGCCCCCAAGACAGGGCACTCTATGGCTACACCTTC.

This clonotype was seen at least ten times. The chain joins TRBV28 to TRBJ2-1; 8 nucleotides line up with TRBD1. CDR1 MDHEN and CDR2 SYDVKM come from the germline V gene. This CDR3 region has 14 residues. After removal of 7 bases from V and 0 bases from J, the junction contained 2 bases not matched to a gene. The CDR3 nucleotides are TGTGCCAGCACAGGGGGCATCTCCTACAATGAGCAGTTCTTC. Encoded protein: CASTGGISYNEQFF.

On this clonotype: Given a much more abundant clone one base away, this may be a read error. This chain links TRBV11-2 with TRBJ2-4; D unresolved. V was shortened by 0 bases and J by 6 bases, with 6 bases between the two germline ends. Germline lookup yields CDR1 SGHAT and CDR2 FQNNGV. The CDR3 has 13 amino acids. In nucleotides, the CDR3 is TGTGCCAGCAGCTTAGATACGTCAAACATTCAGTACTTC. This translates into CASSLDTSNIQYF.

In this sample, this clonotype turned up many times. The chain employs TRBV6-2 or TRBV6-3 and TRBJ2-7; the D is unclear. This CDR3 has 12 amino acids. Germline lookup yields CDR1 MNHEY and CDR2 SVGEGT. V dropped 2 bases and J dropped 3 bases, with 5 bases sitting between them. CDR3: CASSYADYEQYF. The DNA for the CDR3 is TGTGCCAGCAGTTACGCTGACTACGAGCAGTACTTC.

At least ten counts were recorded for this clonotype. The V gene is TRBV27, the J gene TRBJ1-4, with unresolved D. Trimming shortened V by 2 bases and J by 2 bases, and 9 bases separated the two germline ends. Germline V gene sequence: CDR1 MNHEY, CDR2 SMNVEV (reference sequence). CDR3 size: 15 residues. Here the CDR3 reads CASSLEWATNEKLFF. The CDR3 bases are TGTGCCAGCAGTTTAGAGTGGGCGACTAATGAAAAACTGTTTTTT.

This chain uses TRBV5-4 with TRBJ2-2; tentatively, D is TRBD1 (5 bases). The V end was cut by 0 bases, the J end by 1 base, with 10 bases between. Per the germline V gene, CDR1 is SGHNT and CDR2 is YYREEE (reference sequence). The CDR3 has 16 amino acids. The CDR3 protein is CASSLVSGMNTGELFF. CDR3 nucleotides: TGTGCCAGCAGCTTGGTGTCAGGGATGAACACCGGGGAGCTGTTTTTT.

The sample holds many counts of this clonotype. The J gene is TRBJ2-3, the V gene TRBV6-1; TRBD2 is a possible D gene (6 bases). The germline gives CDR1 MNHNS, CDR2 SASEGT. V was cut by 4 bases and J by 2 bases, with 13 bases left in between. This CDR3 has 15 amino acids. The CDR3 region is CASSGREEATDTQYF. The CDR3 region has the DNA TGTGCCAGCAGTGGGAGGGAGGAGGCCACAGATACGCAGTATTTT.